This TCR beta chain was recorded in a study of beta chain features in type 1 diabetes. General study points: There were fewer insertions and more deletions at the VDJ junctions of type 1 diabetes patients. For patients, the naive, central memory and Treg TCRB repertoires appeared more alike than for healthy donors. In every one of the four CD4+ subsets, TCRB CDR3s were moderately but significantly shorter in Type 1 diabetes patients. Any HLA type influence on TCRB rearrangement was left unresolved here.

Sequenced material consisted of expressed TCRB transcripts (all of the isolated RNA was reverse transcribed). Assay: immunoSEQ multiplex PCR; the TCRdb copy retains only in-frame clones and omits some. The sample lists 900,000 or so clones, roughly 17% occurring once. This clone has just a few counts. The antigen remains undetermined. CDR1 is LGHNA, CDR2 YNFKEQ, per germline. The CDR3 covers 17 residues. The V segment lost 0 bases and the J segment 4 bases; nucleotides outside the gene matches: 8. Sequencing was done on a sample of naive CD4+ T cells from blood. This sequence was found in a woman aged 18-30 years in good health. The rearrangement uses TRBV4-2 and TRBJ2-2; 7 bases line up with TRBD2. The CDR3 coding sequence is TGTGCCAGCAGCCAAGAGGTCCTAGCGGCACTCACCGGGGAGCTGTTTTTT. Translated: CASSQEVLAALTGELFF.